Presented here are 10 T cell receptor beta chains from one specimen sequenced in a study of T cells in localized non-small cell lung cancer. Sequencing was performed with immunoSEQ multiplex PCR; in TCRdb, only in-frame clones are kept and a portion is missing. The repertoire holds 30,000 to 40,000 clones, around 80% seen once, with about 18% in the top ten. The sample consisted of peripheral blood, taken before any cancer treatment. The receptors stem from a male donor aged 60 or over with stage III squamous cell lung carcinoma.

This clone was found a few times. The chain joins TRBV19 to TRBJ1-3; TRBD1 agrees at 8 bases. The V segment lost 3 bases and the J segment 2 bases; nucleotides outside the gene matches: 6. Germline-derived CDR1 and CDR2 are LNHDA and SQIVND (reference sequence). The CDR3 spans 16 residues. CDR3 amino acids: CASSMFGRGPGNTIYF. The CDR3 nucleotides are TGTGCCAGTAGTATGTTCGGCAGGGGGCCTGGAAACACCATATATTTT.

The chain is built from TRBV5-6 and TRBJ1-2; 7 bases map to TRBD1. J gave up 4 bases and V 4 bases, and 4 bases lay outside the gene matches. Germline CDR1 is SGHDT and CDR2 is YYEEEE. This CDR3 is built from 13 residues. The CDR3 protein is CASSQGVAYGYTF. For the CDR3, the DNA is TGTGCCAGCAGCCAGGGGGTTGCCTATGGCTACACCTTC.

This sequence joins TRBV7-2 and TRBJ2-2; TRBD2 matches at 8 bases. The V segment lost 5 bases and the J segment 3 bases; nucleotides outside the gene matches: 11. The CDR3 totals 17 residues. Per the germline V gene, CDR1 is SGHTA and CDR2 is FQGNSA. For the CDR3, the DNA is TGTGCCAGCAGCCCCGGGACTAGGGCCTCTGACACCGGGGAGCTGTTTTTT. Encoded protein: CASSPGTRASDTGELFF. The whole variable domain, remainder taken from reference TRBV7-2 and TRBJ2-2, is GAGVSQSPSNKVTEKGKDVELRCDPISGHTALYWYRQSLGQGLEFLIYFQGNSAPDKSGLPSDRFSAERTGGSVSTLTIQRTQQEDSAVYLCASSPGTRASDTGELFFGEGSRLTVL.

V usage is TRBV2 and J usage is TRBJ2-3; perhaps D is TRBD1 or TRBD2 (5 bases each). Germline V gene sequence: CDR1 SNHLY, CDR2 FYNNEI. This CDR3 comprises 15 residues. Trimming removed 1 base at V and 0 bases at J, with 8 bases between. The CDR3 bases are TGTGCCAGCAGTGAAGTGGGGGTTAGCACAGATACGCAGTATTTT. Its translation is CASSEVGVSTDTQYF.

This clone was counted a few times. The V gene is TRBV5-3, the J gene TRBJ2-7; 11 bases map to TRBD1. TRBV5-3 is noted as an ORF with a role that remains uncertain. The V and J ends lost 4 bases and 6 bases, in that order; junction bases with no gene match: 6. The CDR3 runs 14 residues. CDR3 in amino acids: CARSTRTGGGEQYF. In nucleotides, the CDR3 is TGTGCCAGAAGCACCAGGACAGGGGGCGGCGAGCAGTACTTC.

V usage is TRBV19 and J usage is TRBJ1-1; weak D call: TRBD1 (6 bases). CDR1 is LNHDA, CDR2 SQIVND, per germline (reference sequence). The V gene lost 9 bases and the J gene lost 6 bases, with 26 bases spanning the gap. The CDR3 length is 16 residues. CDR3 sequence reads: CASGRGTHFDRSEAFF. The DNA for the CDR3 is TGTGCCAGCGGGAGAGGGACACACTTTGACCGCTCTGAAGCTTTCTTT.

The gene calls are TRBV27 and TRBJ2-1, with 9 bases fitting TRBD2. The CDR3 consists of 15 residues. Germline V lookup: CDR1 MNHEY, CDR2 SMNVEV (reference sequence). Trimming took 0 bases from V and 7 from J; bases not matched to a gene: 4. The CDR3 loop is CASSLSRGGWNEQFF. As DNA, the CDR3 is TGTGCCAGCAGTTTATCGCGGGGGGGCTGGAATGAGCAGTTCTTC.

V and J are TRBV30 and TRBJ2-5; maybe TRBD2 (6 bases). Germline loops: CDR1 GTSNPN, CDR2 SVGIG (reference sequence). Between the trimmed V and J ends, which lost 0 bases and 5 bases, there was a span of 13 bases. The CDR3 extends over 14 amino acids. The CDR3 region has the DNA TGTGCCTGGAGTGTAGGAGGGGCTTCGGAGACCCAGTACTTC. This codes for CAWSVGGASETQYF.

J is TRBJ2-4 and V is TRBV11-2; D may correspond to TRBD1 or TRBD2 (5 bases each). Trimming shortened V by 2 bases and J by 5 bases, and 10 bases separated the two germline ends. Germline CDR1 and CDR2: SGHAT and FQNNGV. CDR3 length: 14 residues. The CDR3 sequence is CASSLKGTQNIQYF. CDR3 bases: TGTGCCAGCAGCTTAAAGGGGACCCAAAACATTCAGTACTTC.

The V and J genes are TRBV30 and TRBJ2-5; 7 bases are a match to TRBD2. CDR3 length: 13 amino acids. The V segment lost 7 bases and the J segment 2 bases; nucleotides outside the gene matches: 7. In germline, CDR1 is GTSNPN, CDR2 SVGIG (reference sequence). The CDR3 loop reads CASSGREQETQYF. DNA of the CDR3: TGTGCCTCCTCGGGGAGGGAGCAAGAGACCCAGTACTTC.